The next 30 T cell receptor beta chains were all read from a single sample in a study of cytomegalovirus exposure and HLA in healthy donors. The PCR had 60 Vbeta and 13 Jbeta primers. Method: immunoSEQ multiplex PCR; TCRdb's copy keeps in-frame clones and lacks some. This table holds fewer than 150,000 clones, 70% to 85% found once. Input material: PBMCs. Every receptor here comes from a male donor in good health and CMV-seronegative.

The sample holds a few counts of this clone. Other DNA sequences in this sample translate to the same CDR3. The chain has TRBV27 and TRBJ1-5; 8 nucleotides align to TRBD1. The CDR3 sequence is 15 residues long. Germline CDR1 is MNHEY and CDR2 is SMNVEV (reference sequence). V lost 11 bases and J lost 3; bases outside the gene matches: 12. The CDR3 spells CASRLGTGDNQPQHF. In DNA, the CDR3 is TGTGCCTCCAGGCTGGGGACAGGTGACAATCAGCCCCAGCATTTT.

This sequence joins TRBV28 and TRBJ2-1, with TRBD1 as a possible D gene (6 bases). The CDR3 is 12 residues long. The V gene lost 7 bases and the J gene lost 2 bases, with 6 bases spanning the gap. The germline V gene has CDR1 MDHEN and CDR2 SYDVKM. This CDR3 is CASKGAYNEQFF. The DNA of the CDR3 is TGTGCCAGCAAGGGGGCCTACAATGAGCAGTTCTTC.

This chain connects TRBV10-1 to TRBJ1-3; D is perhaps TRBD1 (5 bases). There are 18 residues in the CDR3. Trimming stripped 7 bases from V and 0 bases from J, with 22 bases between. Germline lookup yields CDR1 WNHNN and CDR2 SYGVQD (reference sequence). The CDR3 is CASIPLQDSPSSGNTIYF. The CDR3 nucleotides read TGCGCCAGCATCCCTCTACAGGATTCCCCTTCCTCTGGAAACACCATATATTTT.

This clone was seen only a few times. The chain uses TRBV4-3 and TRBJ2-1; 7 nucleotides line up with TRBD2. Germline trimming cut 4 bases from V and 4 bases from J; bases unmatched to any gene: 10. This CDR3 region has 16 residues. The germline CDR1 and CDR2 sequences are LGHNA and YSLEER. CDR3 residues: CASSRDWAGEYNEQFF. CDR3 DNA: TGCGCCAGCAGCCGGGACTGGGCGGGAGAGTACAATGAGCAGTTCTTC.

Concerning this clone: This CDR3 is also generated by other DNA sequences in the sample. The J gene is TRBJ1-1, the V gene TRBV4-3; D is uncertain. CDR1 is LGHNA and CDR2 is YSLEER in the germline V gene. The CDR3 contains 15 residues. The V end was cut by 0 bases, the J end by 5 bases, with 13 bases between. The CDR3 reads CASSQDHSVRTEAFF. DNA for the CDR3: TGCGCCAGCAGCCAAGATCACTCCGTTCGTACTGAAGCTTTCTTT.

The J gene is TRBJ1-2, the V gene TRBV19; D might be TRBD1 (6 bases). CDR3 length: 12 amino acids. Germline CDR1 reads LNHDA; CDR2 reads SQIVND (reference sequence). Trimming stripped 5 bases from V and 6 bases from J, with 10 bases between. CDR3 loop: CASSATGNGYTF. DNA of the CDR3: TGTGCCAGTAGTGCAACAGGGAATGGCTACACCTTC.

The chain links TRBV11-2 to TRBJ2-7; 7 bases line up with TRBD2. The junction had 5 bases not matched to a gene; V was cut back by 4 bases and J by 5 bases. CDR3 length: 13 residues. Germline CDR1 is SGHAT and CDR2 is FQNNGV. The CDR3 is CASSSLGGDEQYF. The CDR3 coding sequence is TGTGCCAGCAGCTCCCTTGGGGGGGACGAGCAGTACTTC.

J is TRBJ2-5 and V is TRBV7-2; 11 nucleotides agree with TRBD2. This CDR3 has 18 amino acids. CDR1 is SGHTA, CDR2 FQGNSA, per germline. Trimming cost V 2 bases and J 3 bases; bases outside gene matches: 11. CDR3 protein: CASSLLEETSGEEETQYF. CDR3 nucleotide sequence: TGTGCCAGCAGCTTACTCGAGGAGACTAGCGGGGAGGAAGAGACCCAGTACTTC.

This sequence joins TRBV29-1 and TRBJ1-2; 11 bases match TRBD1. CDR1 SQVTM and CDR2 ANQGSEA come from the germline V gene. This CDR3 has 14 residues. V gave up 4 bases and J gave up 5 bases; unmatched junction bases: 6. DNA of the CDR3: TGCAGCGTTGGAGAGGGGACAGGGGGTTATGGCTACACCTTC. This codes for CSVGEGTGGYGYTF.

This chain joins TRBV7-9 and TRBJ2-1, with TRBD2 matching 10 bases. The CDR3 is 15 amino acids. V lost 5 bases to trimming and J lost 10 bases; unmatched junction nucleotides: 11. Per germline, CDR1 SEHNR and CDR2 FQNEAQ (reference sequence). CDR3 residues: CASSKRLAGPGEQFF. Here the CDR3 DNA reads TGTGCCAGCAGCAAAAGACTAGCGGGCCCCGGGGAGCAGTTCTTC.

V is TRBV11-2 and J is TRBJ2-7; no clear D gene. This CDR3 has 13 amino acids. CDR1 and CDR2 from the germline V gene are SGHAT and FQNNGV. Deletions cut 5 bases from V and 1 base from J, with 9 bases between. The CDR3 DNA sequence: TGTGCCAGCAGCCCGCCCGGTTCCTACGAGCAGTACTTC. Protein product: CASSPPGSYEQYF.

The CDR3 bases are TGTGCCAGCAGTGAATCAAGGACTACCTACGAGCAGTACTTC. This gives the protein CASSESRTTYEQYF. V usage is TRBV2 and J usage is TRBJ2-7; D perhaps matches TRBD2 (6 bases). V shed 2 bases and J shed 2 bases, with 10 bases lying between them. Germline V CDR1 and CDR2: SNHLY, FYNNEI. The CDR3 covers 14 residues.

The V and J genes are TRBV2 and TRBJ2-1; the D gene is possibly TRBD2 (5 bases). With 0 bases removed from V and 3 bases from J, the gap between germline ends came to 15 bases. CDR1 is SNHLY, CDR2 FYNNEI, per germline. CDR3 length: 17 amino acids. The CDR3 loop reads CASSEARYAGLYNEQFF. As DNA, the CDR3 is TGTGCCAGCAGTGAAGCGCGCTACGCGGGTCTCTACAATGAGCAGTTCTTC.

The rearrangement uses TRBV19 and TRBJ2-2; a possible D gene is TRBD2 (5 bases). CDR1 is LNHDA, CDR2 SQIVND, per germline (reference sequence). This CDR3 has 15 residues. Deletions cut 7 bases from V and 0 bases from J, with 12 bases between. The CDR3 reads CASTQVGANTGELFF. CDR3 sequence (DNA): TGTGCCAGTACTCAGGTGGGAGCGAACACCGGGGAGCTGTTTTTT.

CDR3 bases: TGTGCCAGCAGCTTGGGAGAGTACCCTATCCAGCAGTACTTC. Translation: CASSLGEYPIQQYF. V usage is TRBV7-9 and J usage is TRBJ2-7; weak D call: TRBD2 (5 bases). The CDR3 is made up of 14 amino acids. CDR1 and CDR2 from the germline V gene are SEHNR and FQNEAQ (reference sequence). Trimming pared 3 bases from V and 8 bases from J, leaving 17 bases between.

In nucleotides, the CDR3 is TGTGCCAGCTCCTTGGAGGGATTTGATGGCTACACCTTC. Protein product: CASSLEGFDGYTF. The V call is TRBV27, the J call TRBJ1-2; D is unclear. Germline V gene sequence: CDR1 MNHEY, CDR2 SMNVEV (reference sequence). This CDR3 is 13 amino acids long. V lost 8 bases, J lost 6 bases, and 16 bases lay in between.

The rearrangement links TRBV4-1 to TRBJ2-7, with 15 bases that match TRBD2. The ends lost 3 bases at V and 4 bases at J; junction bases unmatched: 1. Germline-derived CDR1 and CDR2 are MGHRA and YSYEKL. This CDR3 region has 15 residues. CDR3 sequence (DNA): TGCGCCAGCAGCCAGGGACTAGCGGGAGGTTACGAGCAGTACTTC. This translates into CASSQGLAGGYEQYF.

This clone was recorded only once. Additional DNA sequences in this sample encode the identical CDR3. The chain uses TRBV9 and TRBJ2-2; D is uncertain. The CDR3 is made up of 13 amino acids. Germline-derived CDR1 and CDR2 are SGDLS and YYNGEE. V lost 3 bases and J lost 2, with 5 bases in between. CDR3 in DNA: TGTGCCAGCAGCGCCACTAACACCGGGGAGCTGTTTTTT. It specifies CASSATNTGELFF.

This chain connects TRBV6-5 to TRBJ2-7, with 8 bases that match TRBD2. CDR1 is MNHEY, CDR2 SVGAGI, per germline. V shed 10 bases, J shed 4 bases, and the junction held 9 bases outside the gene matches. The CDR3 has 13 amino acids. CDR3 in DNA: TGTGCCACTTCAGCGGGAGCTCATTACGAGCAGTACTTC. It specifies CATSAGAHYEQYF.

This chain uses TRBV7-9 with TRBJ1-4; D not resolved. Per the germline V gene, CDR1 is SEHNR and CDR2 is FQNEAQ (reference sequence). The germline V and J ends were trimmed by 8 bases and 3 bases, with 7 bases remaining between them. The CDR3 loop spans 12 amino acids. The CDR3 loop reads CASRRANEKLFF. The CDR3 nucleotides read TGTGCCAGCCGGCGGGCTAATGAAAAACTGTTTTTT.

About this clone itself: The same CDR3 arises from other DNA sequences in this sample as well. The chain uses TRBV5-1 and TRBJ2-3, with D maybe TRBD2 (6 bases). CDR1 and CDR2 (germline): SGHRS, YFSETQ. The CDR3 is 14 amino acids. V was cut by 2 bases and J by 1 base, with 8 bases left in between. This CDR3 reads CASSFGTGTDTQYF. CDR3 nucleotides: TGCGCCAGCAGCTTCGGGACTGGCACAGATACGCAGTATTTT. Filled out from reference TRBV5-1 and TRBJ2-3, the complete variable domain reads KAGVTQTPRYLIKTRGQQVTLSCSPISGHRSVSWYQQTPGQGLQFLFEYFSETQRNKGNFPGRFSGRQFSNSRSEMNVSTLELGDSALYLCASSFGTGTDTQYFGPGTRLTVL.

The rearrangement links TRBV9 to TRBJ1-1; 7 bases are a match to TRBD1. The germline V gene encodes CDR1 SGDLS and CDR2 YYNGEE. The CDR3 is 15 residues long. The junction had 2 bases not matched to a gene; V was cut back by 0 bases and J by 0 bases. The CDR3 spells CASSVEGAVNTEAFF. The CDR3, as DNA: TGTGCCAGCAGCGTAGAGGGGGCGGTGAACACTGAAGCTTTCTTT.

This sequence joins TRBV9 and TRBJ2-2; D ambiguous. The CDR3 runs to 15 residues. V shed 0 bases and J shed 4 bases, with 10 bases lying between them. Germline assignment: CDR1 SGDLS and CDR2 YYNGEE. The CDR3 DNA follows: TGTGCCAGCAGCGTAGTATCAGGAACCACCGGGGAGCTGTTTTTT. Its translation is CASSVVSGTTGELFF.

This chain uses TRBV15 with TRBJ2-3, with D maybe TRBD1 (5 bases). In germline, CDR1 is LNHNV, CDR2 YYDKDF (reference sequence). Trimming removed 10 bases from V and 2 bases from J, with 16 bases in between. The CDR3 consists of 14 residues. The CDR3 protein is CAIQATPTTDTQYF. The CDR3 DNA reads as TGTGCCATACAGGCGACCCCCACCACAGATACGCAGTATTTT.

Points on this clone: The sample contains more than one DNA sequence encoding this CDR3. This chain uses TRBV4-1 with TRBJ2-7; 8 nucleotides align to TRBD2. J lost 4 bases, V lost 4 bases, and 6 bases had no gene match. The CDR3 has 14 residues. CDR1 is MGHRA, CDR2 YSYEKL, per germline. CDR3 in amino acids: CASSPQTSAYEQYF. The CDR3 DNA reads as TGCGCCAGCAGCCCCCAGACTAGCGCGTACGAGCAGTACTTC.

The table lists this clone with a count of one. The chain links TRBV5-1 to TRBJ2-1; no firm D call. The germline V and J ends were trimmed by 7 bases and 7 bases, with 18 bases remaining between them. The CDR3 contains 14 residues. The V gene's germline CDR1 is SGHRS and CDR2 YFSETQ. CDR3 in amino acids: CASSQLELINEQFF. For the CDR3, the DNA is TGCGCCAGCTCCCAACTCGAGTTGATAAATGAGCAGTTCTTC.

The CDR3 region is CASSPQGASYEQYF. CDR3 in DNA: TGCGCCAGCAGCCCACAGGGGGCTAGCTACGAGCAGTACTTC. This chain connects TRBV4-1 to TRBJ2-7, with TRBD1 matching 9 bases. V lost 4 bases, J lost 3 bases, and 4 bases stayed unmatched. The CDR3 loop spans 14 amino acids. CDR1 MGHRA and CDR2 YSYEKL come from the germline V gene.

The chain has TRBV6-1 and TRBJ2-7, with 8 nucleotides matching TRBD2. This CDR3 region has 12 residues. Germline CDR1 MNHNS, CDR2 SASEGT. The junction had 3 bases not matched to a gene; V was cut back by 6 bases and J by 5 bases. CDR3 sequence: CASRGLENEQYF. CDR3 DNA sequence: TGTGCCAGCAGGGGACTAGAGAACGAGCAGTACTTC.

Only one count was recorded for this clone. The chain uses TRBV9 and TRBJ2-7, with TRBD2 matching 7 bases. The ends lost 3 bases at V and 6 bases at J; junction bases unmatched: 0. The germline V gene encodes CDR1 SGDLS and CDR2 YYNGEE. The CDR3 has 11 residues. DNA for the CDR3: TGTGCCAGCAGCGGGGGGGGCGAGCAGTACTTC. Translation: CASSGGGEQYF.

V and J are TRBV19 and TRBJ2-1, with D possibly matching TRBD2 (6 bases). Deletions cut 5 bases from V and 0 bases from J, with 17 bases between. CDR1 and CDR2 (germline): LNHDA, SQIVND (reference sequence). This CDR3 has 17 amino acids. CDR3 bases: TGTGCCAGTAGTCCCATCGGGGCGGGATACTCCTACAATGAGCAGTTCTTC. Translating it yields CASSPIGAGYSYNEQFF.